Listed below are T cell receptor beta chains from one sample, sequenced in a study of T cell responses to AZD1222 COVID-19 vaccine. The repertoire was sequenced with immunoSEQ multiplex PCR; TCRdb's copy has only in-frame clones and lacks some. The sample records 150,000 to 180,000 clones, 85% to 90% being singletons. Material: peripheral blood, obtained on day 0 of MenACWY control vaccination. Receptors were obtained from an adult in good health. CDR3s include the opening cysteine and the closing phenylalanine or tryptophan. The order of the fields is J gene, V gene, D gene, CDR3 protein, CDR3 DNA. A D gene is named only where the DNA matches it firmly.

J: TRBJ1-5
V: TRBV5-1
D: TRBD1
CDR3: CASSYDQGDQPQHF
DNA: TGCGCCAGCAGTTACGACCAGGGGGATCAGCCCCAGCATTTT

J: TRBJ1-4
V: TRBV19
D: -
CDR3: CASRRKLATNEKLFF
DNA: TGTGCCAGTAGGCGGAAACTGGCAACTAATGAAAAACTGTTTTTT

J: TRBJ1-5
V: TRBV20-1
D: TRBD1
CDR3: CSAIDLRQGSNQPQHF
DNA: TGCAGTGCTATTGATTTGAGACAGGGTAGCAATCAGCCCCAGCATTTT

J: TRBJ1-2
V: TRBV4-3
D: TRBD1
CDR3: CASSQFPQGDYGYTF
DNA: TGCGCCAGCAGCCAATTCCCACAGGGGGACTATGGCTACACCTTC

J: TRBJ2-1
V: TRBV4-3
D: TRBD2
CDR3: CASSQDPGRVLAGGNNEQFF
DNA: TGCGCCAGCAGCCAAGATCCGGGCAGGGTACTAGCGGGAGGAAACAATGAGCAGTTCTTC

J: TRBJ1-1
V: TRBV4-1
D: TRBD1
CDR3: CASSRGQVNTEAFF
DNA: TGCGCCAGCAGCCGGGGACAGGTCAACACTGAAGCTTTCTTT

J: TRBJ2-3
V: TRBV5-1
D: TRBD2
CDR3: CASSLLTSGDTDTQYF
DNA: TGCGCCAGCAGCTTGTTGACTAGCGGGGACACAGATACGCAGTATTTT

J: TRBJ1-5
V: TRBV28
D: TRBD1
CDR3: CASSLSTGDLNQPQHF
DNA: TGTGCCAGCAGTTTATCCACAGGGGACCTCAATCAGCCCCAGCATTTT

J: TRBJ1-1
V: TRBV5-1
D: -
CDR3: CASSLVGTSEAFF
DNA: TGCGCCAGCAGCTTGGTAGGGACATCTGAAGCTTTCTTT

J: TRBJ2-3
V: TRBV9
D: -
CDR3: CASSVNPSDTQYF
DNA: TGTGCCAGCAGCGTAAATCCTTCAGATACGCAGTATTTT

J: TRBJ1-1
V: TRBV25-1
D: -
CDR3: CASSMAGIMNTEAFF
DNA: TGTGCCAGCAGTATGGCAGGAATAATGAACACTGAAGCTTTCTTT

J: TRBJ1-2
V: TRBV29-1
D: -
CDR3: CSVDRLGRAFNYGYTF
DNA: TGCAGCGTTGATCGGTTGGGCAGGGCGTTTAACTATGGCTACACCTTC

J: TRBJ1-2
V: TRBV9
D: -
CDR3: CASSPWQNYGYTF
DNA: TGTGCCAGCAGCCCCTGGCAGAACTATGGCTACACCTTC

J: TRBJ1-2
V: TRBV4-1
D: -
CDR3: CASSPSWGTSYGYTF
DNA: TGCGCCAGCAGCCCTTCGTGGGGTACTTCCTATGGCTACACCTTC

J: TRBJ1-2
V: TRBV4-2
D: -
CDR3: CASSSRGVGYGYTF
DNA: TGTGCCAGCAGCTCCCGGGGGGTTGGCTATGGCTACACCTTC

J: TRBJ1-2
V: TRBV6-4
D: -
CDR3: CASSAEGSYGYTF
DNA: TGTGCCAGCAGTGCTGAGGGAAGCTATGGCTACACCTTC

J: TRBJ2-5
V: TRBV5-1
D: -
CDR3: CASSLSGGRKETQYF
DNA: TGCGCCAGCAGCTTGTCCGGGGGGCGGAAAGAGACCCAGTACTTC

J: TRBJ1-1
V: TRBV5-6
D: -
CDR3: CASSLRLLRTANTEAFF
DNA: TGTGCCAGCAGCCTCCGGCTACTTCGGACGGCGAACACTGAAGCTTTCTTT

J: TRBJ1-1
V: TRBV12-5
D: -
CDR3: CASGLTQDGSTNIHTEAFF
DNA: TGTGCTAGTGGTTTGACCCAGGACGGCTCGACCAATATTCACACTGAAGCTTTCTTT

J: TRBJ1-5
V: TRBV18
D: TRBD1
CDR3: CASSLTGGRDNQPQHF
DNA: TGTGCCAGCTCACTTACAGGGGGTAGGGACAATCAGCCCCAGCATTTT

J: TRBJ1-1
V: TRBV12-3/TRBV12-4
D: TRBD1
CDR3: CASSTTGGTEAFF
DNA: TGTGCCAGCAGCACGACAGGGGGCACTGAAGCTTTCTTT

J: TRBJ1-6
V: TRBV3-1/TRBV3-2
D: -
CDR3: CASSQNGQLPPLHF
DNA: TGTGCCAGCAGCCAAAATGGACAACTCCCACCCCTCCACTTT

J: TRBJ1-2
V: TRBV6-5
D: -
CDR3: CASSYGVSYGYTF
DNA: TGTGCCAGCAGTTACGGTGTGAGTTATGGCTACACCTTC

J: TRBJ1-2
V: TRBV3-1/TRBV3-2
D: -
CDR3: CASSQGSSYGYTF
DNA: TGTGCCAGCAGCCAAGGGTCAAGTTATGGCTACACCTTC

J: TRBJ1-4
V: TRBV2
D: -
CDR3: CASSDRARRLTNEKLFF
DNA: TGTGCCAGCAGTGACAGGGCTCGACGGCTAACTAATGAAAAACTGTTTTTT

J: TRBJ2-5
V: TRBV9
D: TRBD2
CDR3: CASSGASGEATQYF
DNA: TGTGCCAGCAGCGGCGCTAGCGGGGAAGCGACCCAGTACTTC